This T cell receptor (beta chain) emerged from a study of T cells of healthy individuals. This clonotype was seen more than once but under ten times. One entry per CDR3 protein results from TCRdb running MiXCR on the 5' RACE reads. The data hold 40,000 to 45,000 distinct CDR3 sequences, with 4% to 5.5% observed a single time. Germline values: CDR1 MNHEY, CDR2 SVGAGI. This CDR3 is built from 15 residues. Trimming took off 2 bases at V and 6 bases at J, with 13 bases between the two ends. This clonotype originated in a human donor in good health. This chain joins TRBV6-5 and TRBJ2-2; the D is unclear. This chain's CDR3 is CASSYTWTYPGELFF. CDR3 DNA: TGTGCCAGCAGTTACACCTGGACCTACCCCGGGGAGCTGTTTTTT.